This T cell receptor beta chain stems from a study of T cells in Graves' hyperthyroidism and ophthalmopathy. Amplification of TCR beta CDR3 regions was performed using RNA transcripts as template. The TCR CDR3 was amplified in a first-round RT-PCR using the HTBI primer set. TCRdb independently ran MiXCR on the multiplex PCR reads; one entry per CDR3 protein. Counted here are around 300,000 distinct CDR3 sequences, approximately 13% occurring once; the ten biggest clones make up approximately 7.9%. The CDR3 length is 17 residues. Germline CDR1 and CDR2: LNHDA and SQIVND (reference sequence). Unmatched junction bases numbered 12, after V lost 3 bases and J lost 10 bases. This clonotype was seen ten or more times. The antigen is unknown. Study-level points and caveats: In the blood, most expanded thyroid clonotypes above 0.001 appeared as well.

The origin of this receptor is a woman aged 40 to 50 with Graves' hyperthyroidism. Sequenced: blood. This chain connects TRBV19 to TRBJ2-1, with 13 nucleotides matching TRBD2. DNA of the CDR3: TGTGCCAGTAGTATCCGCCGAGGACTAGCGGGGGCCATAGAGCAGTTCTTC. It codes for CASSIRRGLAGAIEQFF.